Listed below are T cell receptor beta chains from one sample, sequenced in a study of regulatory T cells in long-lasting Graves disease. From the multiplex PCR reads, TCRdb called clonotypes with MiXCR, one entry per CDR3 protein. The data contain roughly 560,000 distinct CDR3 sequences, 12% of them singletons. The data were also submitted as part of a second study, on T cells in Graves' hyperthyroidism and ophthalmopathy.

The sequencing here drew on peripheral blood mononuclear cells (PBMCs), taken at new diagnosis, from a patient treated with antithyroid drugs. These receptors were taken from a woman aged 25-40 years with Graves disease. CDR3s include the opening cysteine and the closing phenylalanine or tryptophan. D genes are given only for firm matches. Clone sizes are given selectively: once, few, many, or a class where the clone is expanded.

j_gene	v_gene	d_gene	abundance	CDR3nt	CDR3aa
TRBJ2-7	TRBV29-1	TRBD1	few	TGCAGCGTTGAAGGAAGACAGGGGGACTCCTACGAGCAGTACTTC	CSVEGRQGDSYEQYF
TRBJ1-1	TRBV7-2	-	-	TGTGCCAGCAGCTTAGTGGCAGGGCCCAACACTGAAGCTTTCTTT	CASSLVAGPNTEAFF
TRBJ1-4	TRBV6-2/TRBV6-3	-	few	TGTGCCAGCGGTCAGGGAGGGAGAGAAAAACTGTTTTTT	CASGQGGREKLFF
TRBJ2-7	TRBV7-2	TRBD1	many	TGTGCCAGCAGTTTTGACAGGGCGGCCTACGAGCAGTACTTC	CASSFDRAAYEQYF
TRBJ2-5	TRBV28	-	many	TGTGCCAGCAGTTTCCAGTTAATAGAGACCCAGTACTTC	CASSFQLIETQYF
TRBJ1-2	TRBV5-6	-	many	TGTGCCAGCAGCTTGGTGAATGGAGGCTACACCTTC	CASSLVNGGYTF
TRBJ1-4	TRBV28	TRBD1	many	TGTGCCAGCAGCCCGGGACAGGGGTTCCCATTTTTTTTT	CASSPGQGFPFFF
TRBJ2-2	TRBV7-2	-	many	TGTGCCAGCAGCTTAGGGGTGAACACCGGGGAGCTGTTTTTT	CASSLGVNTGELFF
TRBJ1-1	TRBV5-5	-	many	TGTGCCAGCAGCGTCCTGGGCAACACTGAAGCTTTCTTT	CASSVLGNTEAFF
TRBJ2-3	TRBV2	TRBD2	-	TGTGCCAGCGTACTAGCGGGAGGAGGCGCAGATACGCAGTATTTT	CASVLAGGGADTQYF
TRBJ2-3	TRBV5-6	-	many	TGTGCCAGCAGCTTAGTCCAAATCACAGATACGCAGTATTTT	CASSLVQITDTQYF
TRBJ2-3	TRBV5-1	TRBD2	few	TGCGCCAGCAGCTCGAGTGGTCGGCTAGCGGGGACAGATACGCAGTATTTT	CASSSSGRLAGTDTQYF
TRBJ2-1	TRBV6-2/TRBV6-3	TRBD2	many	TGTGCCAGCAGTTACCCCCTGTTAGGCGGGAGCTCCTACAATGAGCAGTTCTTC	CASSYPLLGGSSYNEQFF
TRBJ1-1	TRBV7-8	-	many	TGTGCCAGCAGCCCTGGGGGGGTTGGAGCTGAAGCTTTCTTT	CASSPGGVGAEAFF
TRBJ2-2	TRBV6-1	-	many	TGTGCCAGCAGACACGATAGCGGAGAAAGAATCACCGGGGAGCTGTTTTTT	CASRHDSGERITGELFF
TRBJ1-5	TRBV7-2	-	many	TGTGCCAGCAGCTTAGAAGGGACCCAAAATTCTCAGCCCCAGCATTTT	CASSLEGTQNSQPQHF
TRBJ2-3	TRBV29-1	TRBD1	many	TGCAGCGTTGGACCCGGGACAGGGGGCACAGATACGCAGTATTTT	CSVGPGTGGTDTQYF
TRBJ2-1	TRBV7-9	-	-	TGTGCCAGCAGCTTACGAGTCCGCGGATCCTCCTACAATGAGCAGTTCTTC	CASSLRVRGSSYNEQFF
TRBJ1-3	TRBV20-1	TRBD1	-	TGCAGTGCCGCCCGCCCGACAGGGGGCTTTCCTGGAAACACCATATATTTT	CSAARPTGGFPGNTIYF
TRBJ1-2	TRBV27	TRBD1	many	TGTGCCAGCAGTCTCTTAGGACAGGGGGCTTCCGATTTTAACTATGGCTACACCTTC	CASSLLGQGASDFNYGYTF
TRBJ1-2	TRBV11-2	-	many	TGTGCCAGCAGCTTAGAGTACGCCTATGGCTACACCTTC	CASSLEYAYGYTF
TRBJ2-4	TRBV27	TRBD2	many	TGTGCCAGCAGTTTACGGGGGGGGAATCCGTACTTC	CASSLRGGNPYF
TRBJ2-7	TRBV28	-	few	TGTGCCAGCAGTTTACAGAGCTACTACGAGCAGTACTTC	CASSLQSYYEQYF
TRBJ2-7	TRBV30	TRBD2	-	TGTGCCTGGAGCGCGGGACTAGCGGAGAGGGCGTACTTC	CAWSAGLAERAYF
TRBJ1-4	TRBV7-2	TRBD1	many	TGTGCCAGCAGCTTAAGGGACAGCTCACCGGAGGCAAAACTGTTTTTT	CASSLRDSSPEAKLFF
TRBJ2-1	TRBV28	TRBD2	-	TGTGCCAGCACCACCGAAGGCGGGGGAACCTACAATGAGCAGTTCTTC	CASTTEGGGTYNEQFF
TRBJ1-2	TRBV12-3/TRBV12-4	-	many	TGTGCCAGCAACGGGGGGGGCGGCTATGGCTACACCTTC	CASNGGGGYGYTF
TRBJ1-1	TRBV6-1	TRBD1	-	TGTGCGACTGCTGTGGACAGGCGGAGAACTGAAGCTTTCTTT	CATAVDRRRTEAFF
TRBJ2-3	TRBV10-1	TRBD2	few	TGCGCCAGCAGTGAGTCTAGCGGGAGTAAGTCAGATACGCAGTATTTT	CASSESSGSKSDTQYF
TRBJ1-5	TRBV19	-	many	TGTGCCAGTAGTTCTAGTCGCAATCAGCCCCAGCATTTT	CASSSSRNQPQHF
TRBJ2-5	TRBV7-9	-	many	TGTGCCAGCAGCGCCCCTCCCAGGGATCAACAAGAGACCCAGTACTTC	CASSAPPRDQQETQYF
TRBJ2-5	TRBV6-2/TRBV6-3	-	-	TGTGCCAGCAGTCCAACCGGGACTCCGTACCAAGAGACCCAGTACTTC	CASSPTGTPYQETQYF
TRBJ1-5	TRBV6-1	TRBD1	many	TGTGCCAGCAGTCGACAGGGGGTTTACCACGCCAATCAGCCCCAGCATTTT	CASSRQGVYHANQPQHF
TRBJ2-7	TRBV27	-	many	TGTGCCAGCACCTTCCCATTGGGGGGCAGGGGGGGATACGAGCAGTACTTC	CASTFPLGGRGGYEQYF